This TCR beta chain was recovered during a study of blood T cells in healthy people across ages. A second PCR, run for roughly 7 to 12 cycles, used a sample-barcoded 5' primer plus a J-beta primer mix. TCRdb reprocessed the 5' RACE reads via MiXCR and lists one record per CDR3 protein. The data show over 450,000 distinct CDR3 sequences, about 24% seen once. Germline CDR1 is SEHNR and CDR2 is FQNEAQ (reference sequence). This CDR3 comprises 18 residues. The V gene end was trimmed by 3 bases and the J gene end by 2 bases; junction bases not matched to a gene: 8. This sample was shared with a second study, whose subject was T cells of mothers and their children.

J is TRBJ2-5 and V is TRBV7-9; TRBD2 aligns across 14 bases. Sequencing was done on a sample of blood. The receptor was derived from a boy younger than 18 in good health. The CDR3 DNA reads TGTGCCAGCAGCTTGCGACTAGCGGGGGGGCCAGGGCAAGAGACCCAGTACTTC. As protein: CASSLRLAGGPGQETQYF. The whole variable domain, remainder taken from reference TRBV7-9 and TRBJ2-5, is DTGVSQNPRHKITKRGQNVTFRCDPISEHNRLYWYRQTLGQGPEFLTYFQNEAQLEKSRLLSDRFSAERPKGSFSTLEIQRTEQGDSAMYLCASSLRLAGGPGQETQYFGPGTRLLVL.